The 8 T cell receptor beta chains given below trace back to one sample, sequenced in a study of cytomegalovirus exposure and HLA in healthy donors. Primers for the PCR totalled 60 Vbeta and 13 Jbeta. Sequenced by immunoSEQ multiplex PCR; TCRdb stores in-frame clones only, minus some. The sample holds 150,000 to 200,000 clones, less than 80% seen once. The sample consisted of PBMCs. These receptors all come from a woman in her 30s in good health and CMV-seropositive.

V usage is TRBV4-3 and J usage is TRBJ1-4, with 7 bases lining up with TRBD1. Germline V gene lookup returns CDR1 LGHNA and CDR2 YSLEER. CDR3 length equals 15 residues. Losses at the gene ends were 0 bases for V and 11 bases for J; bases not matched to a gene: 9. CDR3 protein: CASSQDRAGGHKLFF. The CDR3, as DNA: TGCGCCAGCAGCCAAGATCGGGCAGGGGGTCATAAACTGTTTTTT.

DNA for the CDR3: TGTGCCAGCAGCGTAGTGGGGGGCGCAGGGGGTACGCAGTATTTT. It encodes CASSVVGGAGGTQYF. This chain connects TRBV9 to TRBJ2-3; D perhaps matches TRBD1 (7 bases). CDR3 length equals 15 residues. V lost 0 bases to trimming and J lost 8 bases, with 16 bases between them. The V gene's germline CDR1 is SGDLS and CDR2 YYNGEE.

The chain combines TRBV7-9 with TRBJ2-5; 10 nucleotides agree with TRBD2. Trimming cost V 5 bases and J 4 bases; bases outside gene matches: 4. This CDR3 spans 14 amino acids. Germline V lookup: CDR1 SEHNR, CDR2 FQNEAQ (reference sequence). In nucleotides, the CDR3 is TGTGCCAGCAGCCCGGGACTAGCGTCAGAGACCCAGTACTTC. Residues: CASSPGLASETQYF. Full variable domain (missing parts from reference TRBV7-9 and TRBJ2-5): DTGVSQNPRHKITKRGQNVTFRCDPISEHNRLYWYRQTLGQGPEFLTYFQNEAQLEKSRLLSDRFSAERPKGSFSTLEIQRTEQGDSAMYLCASSPGLASETQYFGPGTRLLVL.

This clone has only a few counts. The chain recombines TRBV18 with TRBJ2-7, with a tentative D call TRBD2 (5 bases). Trimming took off 6 bases at V and 1 base at J, with 13 bases between the two ends. This CDR3 has 14 residues. CDR1 is KGHSH and CDR2 is LQKENI in the germline V gene. The CDR3 sequence is CASSPGMGSYEQYF. CDR3 DNA sequence: TGTGCCAGCTCCCCGGGGATGGGGTCCTACGAGCAGTACTTC.

The chain joins TRBV5-4 to TRBJ2-3, with TRBD2 identical over 13 bases. In germline, CDR1 is SGHNT, CDR2 YYREEE (reference sequence). With 5 bases clipped from V and 4 bases from J, the junction kept 7 bases outside the gene matches. The CDR3 runs 16 residues. CDR3 amino acids: CASRPRLAGGADTQYF. The CDR3 DNA is TGTGCCAGCAGACCCCGACTAGCGGGAGGCGCAGATACGCAGTATTTT.

The chain joins TRBV18 to TRBJ1-1; D is undetermined. Germline CDR1 and CDR2: KGHSH and LQKENI. The V and J ends lost 6 bases and 1 base respectively, with 9 bases between them. The length of the CDR3 is 13 residues. DNA of the CDR3: TGTGCCAGCTCCTCCGGTGGGAACACTGAAGCTTTCTTT. Translated: CASSSGGNTEAFF.

The gene calls are TRBV29-1 and TRBJ2-3; 7 bases line up with TRBD2. The germline V gene encodes CDR1 SQVTM and CDR2 ANQGSEA. V gave up 5 bases and J gave up 5 bases; unmatched junction bases: 10. The length of the CDR3 is 14 residues. DNA for the CDR3: TGCAGCGTTATAAGCCCCCGGGAGGTAGATACGCAGTATTTT. As protein: CSVISPREVDTQYF.

The count of this clone is one. The chain's CDR3 is CASSRQGSAAKNIQYF. The CDR3 bases are TGTGCCAGCAGTAGGCAGGGGAGCGCGGCCAAAAACATTCAGTACTTC. The chain joins TRBV6-6 to TRBJ2-4; perhaps TRBD1 as D (6 bases). The CDR3 length is 16 residues. The germline gives CDR1 MNHNY, CDR2 SVGAGI (reference sequence). V lost 5 bases and J lost 1, with 15 bases in between.